This T cell receptor (beta chain) was retrieved from a study of cytomegalovirus exposure and HLA in healthy donors. Overall study results and limits: A classifier reportedly called cytomegalovirus status with high sensitivity and specificity. Analyzed later, association rates of TCRs varied across HLA loci, with DRB1 most and HLA-C fewest.

This CDR3 spans 16 amino acids. The V gene's germline CDR1 is SGHTA and CDR2 FQGTGA. V was cut by 4 bases and J by 3 bases, with 15 bases left in between. As to this clone: The antigen is undetermined.

A multiplex PCR was run with 60 Vbeta primers and 13 Jbeta primers. TCRdb's table, derived via immunoSEQ multiplex PCR, lists solely in-frame clones and lacks some. The top ten hold roughly 1.9% of the sample, which has more than 85,000 clones, 75% to 85% seen once. The chain couples TRBV7-3 to TRBJ2-2; D perhaps matches TRBD2 (6 bases). The sample consisted of PBMCs. This clonotype was sampled from a man aged 25 to 40 in good health and CMV-seronegative. For the CDR3, the DNA is TGTGCCAGCAGCTCATCCCCAAGCGGGTACACCGGGGAGCTGTTTTTT. It codes for CASSSSPSGYTGELFF.